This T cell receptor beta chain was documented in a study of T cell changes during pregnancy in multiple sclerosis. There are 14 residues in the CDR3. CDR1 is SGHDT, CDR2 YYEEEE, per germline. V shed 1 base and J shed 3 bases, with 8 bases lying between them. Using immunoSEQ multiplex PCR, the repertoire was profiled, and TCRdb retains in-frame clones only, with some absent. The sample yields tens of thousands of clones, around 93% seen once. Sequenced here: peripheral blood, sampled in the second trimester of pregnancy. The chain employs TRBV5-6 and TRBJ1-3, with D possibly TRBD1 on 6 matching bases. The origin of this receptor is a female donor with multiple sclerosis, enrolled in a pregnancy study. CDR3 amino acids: CASSLSGVGNTIYF. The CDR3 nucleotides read TGTGCCAGCAGCTTGTCAGGGGTTGGAAACACCATATATTTT. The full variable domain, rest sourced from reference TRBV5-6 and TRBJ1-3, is DAGVTQSPTHLIKTRGQQVTLRCSPKSGHDTVSWYQQALGQGPQFIFQYYEEEERQRGNFPDRFSGHQFPNYSSELNVNALLLGDSALYLCASSLSGVGNTIYFGEGSWLTVV.